Given below is one T cell receptor (beta chain) in context. The table came from immunoSEQ multiplex PCR; TCRdb's copy has only in-frame clones and leaves some out. The sample records roughly 380,000 clones, over 75% being singletons. The data stem from a study of Ad26.COV2.S vaccination and SARS-CoV-2 variants. Study in general: The authors gave Ad26.COV2.S intramuscularly, either once or twice 56 days apart.

Noted treatment: some 20 received Ad26.COV2.S at low or high dose, single or two shots; a few received placebo; per-sample allocation not given. Specimens were obtained on day 63 following the first vaccine or placebo injection. This TCR derives from a person aged 18-60 years who received the Ad26.COV2.S COVID-19 vaccine or a placebo. Sample: peripheral blood, taken in a trial of Ad26.COV2.S vaccine versus placebo.

CDR3 loop: CASSPDVYYGYTF. CDR3 in DNA: TGTGCCAGCAGTCCCGACGTCTACTATGGCTACACCTTC. The chain has TRBV28 and TRBJ1-2; D ambiguous. The length of the CDR3 is 13 residues. Germline V gene data show CDR1 as MDHEN and CDR2 as SYDVKM. Deletions cut 5 bases from V and 3 bases from J, with 10 bases between.